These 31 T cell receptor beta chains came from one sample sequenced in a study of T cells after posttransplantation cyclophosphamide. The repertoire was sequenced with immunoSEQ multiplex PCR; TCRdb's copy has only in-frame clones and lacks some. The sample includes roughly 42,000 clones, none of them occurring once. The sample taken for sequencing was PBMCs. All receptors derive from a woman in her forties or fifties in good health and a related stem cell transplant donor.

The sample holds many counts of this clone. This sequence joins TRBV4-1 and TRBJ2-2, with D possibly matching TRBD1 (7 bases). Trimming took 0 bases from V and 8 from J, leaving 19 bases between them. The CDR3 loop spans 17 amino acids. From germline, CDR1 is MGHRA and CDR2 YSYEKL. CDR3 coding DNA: TGCGCCAGCAGCCAAGATCGGGAGAGACAGGGCAAGGGGGAGCTGTTTTTT. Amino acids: CASSQDRERQGKGELFF.

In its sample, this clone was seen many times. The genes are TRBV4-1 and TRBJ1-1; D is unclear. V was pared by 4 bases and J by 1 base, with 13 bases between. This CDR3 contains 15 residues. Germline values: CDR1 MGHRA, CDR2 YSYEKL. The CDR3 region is CASSPRTEGNTEAFF. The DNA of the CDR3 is TGCGCCAGCAGCCCCCGTACCGAGGGGAACACTGAAGCTTTCTTT.

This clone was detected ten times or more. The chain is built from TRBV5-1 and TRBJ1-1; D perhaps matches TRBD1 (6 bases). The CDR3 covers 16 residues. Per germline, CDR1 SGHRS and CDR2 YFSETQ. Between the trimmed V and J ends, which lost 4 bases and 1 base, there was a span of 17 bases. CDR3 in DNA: TGCGCCAGCAGCCGGGGACACCGGACAGCGAACACTGAAGCTTTCTTT. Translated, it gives CASSRGHRTANTEAFF.

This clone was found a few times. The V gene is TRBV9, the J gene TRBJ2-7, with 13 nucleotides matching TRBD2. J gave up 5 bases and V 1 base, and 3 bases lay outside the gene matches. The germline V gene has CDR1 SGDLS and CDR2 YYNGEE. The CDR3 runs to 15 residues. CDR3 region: CASSVTTSGGNEQYF. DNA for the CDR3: TGTGCCAGCAGCGTAACGACTAGCGGGGGGAACGAGCAGTACTTC.

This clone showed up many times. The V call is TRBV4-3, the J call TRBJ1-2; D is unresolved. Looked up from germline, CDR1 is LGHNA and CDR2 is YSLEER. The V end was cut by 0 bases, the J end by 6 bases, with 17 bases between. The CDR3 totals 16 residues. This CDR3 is CASSQDLAGSSDGYTF. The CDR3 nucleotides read TGCGCCAGCAGCCAAGATTTGGCAGGATCCTCGGATGGCTACACCTTC.

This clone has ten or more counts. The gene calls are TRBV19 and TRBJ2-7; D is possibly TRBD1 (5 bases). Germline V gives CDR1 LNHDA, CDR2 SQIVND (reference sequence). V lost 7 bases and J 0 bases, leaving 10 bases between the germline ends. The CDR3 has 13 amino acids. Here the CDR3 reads CASKQESSYEQYF. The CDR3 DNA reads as TGTGCCAGTAAACAGGAGAGCTCCTACGAGCAGTACTTC. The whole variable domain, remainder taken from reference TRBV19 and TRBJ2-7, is DGGITQSPKYLFRKEGQNVTLSCEQNLNHDAMYWYRQDPGQGLRLIYYSQIVNDFQKGDIAEGYSVSREKKESFPLTVTSAQKNPTAFYLCASKQESSYEQYFGPGTRLTVT.

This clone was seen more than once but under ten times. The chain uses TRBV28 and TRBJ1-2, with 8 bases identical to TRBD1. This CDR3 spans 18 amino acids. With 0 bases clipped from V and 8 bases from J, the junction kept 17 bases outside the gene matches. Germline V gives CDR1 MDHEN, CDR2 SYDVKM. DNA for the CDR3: TGTGCCAGCAGTTTATGGCCCTCCAGGACAGGGCGGGGTGGAGGCTACACCTTC. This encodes CASSLWPSRTGRGGGYTF.

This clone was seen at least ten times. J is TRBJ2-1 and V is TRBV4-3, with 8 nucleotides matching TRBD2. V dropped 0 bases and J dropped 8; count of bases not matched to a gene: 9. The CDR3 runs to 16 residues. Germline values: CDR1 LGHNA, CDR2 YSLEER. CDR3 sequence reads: CASSQDPPGGFDEQFF. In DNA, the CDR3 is TGCGCCAGCAGCCAAGACCCCCCGGGGGGGTTTGATGAGCAGTTCTTC.

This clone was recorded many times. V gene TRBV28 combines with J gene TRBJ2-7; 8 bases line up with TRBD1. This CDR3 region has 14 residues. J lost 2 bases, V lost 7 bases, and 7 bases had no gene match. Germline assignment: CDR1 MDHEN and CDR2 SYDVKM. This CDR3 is CASTRTGPPYEQYF. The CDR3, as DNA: TGTGCCAGCACCAGGACAGGGCCCCCCTACGAGCAGTACTTC.

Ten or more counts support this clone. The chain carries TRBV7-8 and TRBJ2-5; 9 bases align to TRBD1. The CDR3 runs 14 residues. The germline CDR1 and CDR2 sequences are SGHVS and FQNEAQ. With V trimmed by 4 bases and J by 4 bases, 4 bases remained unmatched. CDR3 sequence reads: CASSSGTGIETQYF. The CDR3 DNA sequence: TGTGCCAGCAGCTCCGGGACAGGGATAGAGACCCAGTACTTC.

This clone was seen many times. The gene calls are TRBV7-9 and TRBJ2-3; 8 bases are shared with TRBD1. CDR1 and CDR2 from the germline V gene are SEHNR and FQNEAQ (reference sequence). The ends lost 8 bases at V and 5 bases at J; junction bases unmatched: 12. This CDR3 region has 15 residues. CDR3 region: CASPRGAGGLDTQYF. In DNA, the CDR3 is TGTGCCAGCCCCAGGGGGGCAGGGGGCTTAGATACGCAGTATTTT.

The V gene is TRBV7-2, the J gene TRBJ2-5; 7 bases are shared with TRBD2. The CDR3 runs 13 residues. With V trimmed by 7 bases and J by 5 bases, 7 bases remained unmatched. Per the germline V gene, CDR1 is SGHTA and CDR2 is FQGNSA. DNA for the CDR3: TGTGCCAGCACCGACCGGGGGGTCGAGACCCAGTACTTC. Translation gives CASTDRGVETQYF. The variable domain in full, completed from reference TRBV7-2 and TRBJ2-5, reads GAGVSQSPSNKVTEKGKDVELRCDPISGHTALYWYRQSLGQGLEFLIYFQGNSAPDKSGLPSDRFSAERTGGSVSTLTIQRTQQEDSAVYLCASTDRGVETQYFGPGTRLLVL.

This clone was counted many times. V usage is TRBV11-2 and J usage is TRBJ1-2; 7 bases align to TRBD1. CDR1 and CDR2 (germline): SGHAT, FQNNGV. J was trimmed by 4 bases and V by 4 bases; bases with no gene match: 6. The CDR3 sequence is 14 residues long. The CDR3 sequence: CASSSRGDSYGYTF. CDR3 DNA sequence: TGTGCCAGCAGCTCGCGGGGGGACAGCTATGGCTACACCTTC. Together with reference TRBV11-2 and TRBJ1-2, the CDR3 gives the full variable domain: EAGVAQSPRYKIIEKRQSVAFWCNPISGHATLYWYQQILGQGPKLLIQFQNNGVVDDSQLPKDRFSAERLKGVDSTLKIQPAKLEDSAVYLCASSSRGDSYGYTFGSGTRLTVV.

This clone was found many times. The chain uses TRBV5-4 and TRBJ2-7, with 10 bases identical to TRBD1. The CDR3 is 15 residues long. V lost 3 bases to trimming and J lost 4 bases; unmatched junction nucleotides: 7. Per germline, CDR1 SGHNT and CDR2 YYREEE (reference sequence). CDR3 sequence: CASSSKDRGGYEQYF. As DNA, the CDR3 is TGTGCCAGCAGCTCTAAGGACAGGGGGGGTTACGAGCAGTACTTC. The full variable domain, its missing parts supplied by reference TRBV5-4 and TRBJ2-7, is ETGVTQSPTHLIKTRGQQVTLRCSSQSGHNTVSWYQQALGQGPQFIFQYYREEENGRGNFPPRFSGLQFPNYSSELNVNALELDDSALYLCASSSKDRGGYEQYFGPGTRLTVT.

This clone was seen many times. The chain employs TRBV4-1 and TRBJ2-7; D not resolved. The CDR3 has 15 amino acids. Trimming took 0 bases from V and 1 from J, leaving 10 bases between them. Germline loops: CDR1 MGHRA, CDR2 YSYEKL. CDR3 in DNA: TGCGCCAGCAGCCAAGAAGTCTGGCCTTCCTACGAGCAGTACTTC. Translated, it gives CASSQEVWPSYEQYF.

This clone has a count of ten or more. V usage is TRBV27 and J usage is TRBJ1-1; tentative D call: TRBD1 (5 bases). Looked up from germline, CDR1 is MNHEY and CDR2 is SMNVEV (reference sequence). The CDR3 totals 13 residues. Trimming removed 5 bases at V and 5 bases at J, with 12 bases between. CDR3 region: CASSLQGLTEAFF. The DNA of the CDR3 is TGTGCCAGCAGTCTCCAGGGATTGACTGAAGCTTTCTTT.

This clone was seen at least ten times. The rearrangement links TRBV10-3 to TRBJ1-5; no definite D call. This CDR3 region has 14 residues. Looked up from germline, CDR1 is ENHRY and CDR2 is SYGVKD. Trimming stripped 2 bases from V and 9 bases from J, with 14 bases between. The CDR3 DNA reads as TGTGCCATCAGTGAGAGCCCGAAACCTCCGCCCCAGCATTTT. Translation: CAISESPKPPPQHF.

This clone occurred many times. CDR3 nucleotide sequence: TGTGCCAGCAACTCTCAGGGACAGACGAACACTGAAGCTTTCTTT. This gives the protein CASNSQGQTNTEAFF. The chain uses TRBV6-5 and TRBJ1-1, with 7 bases fitting TRBD1. This CDR3 is built from 15 residues. V trimming: 7 bases; J trimming: 1 base; junction bases outside the gene matches: 9. The germline CDR1 and CDR2 sequences are MNHEY and SVGAGI.

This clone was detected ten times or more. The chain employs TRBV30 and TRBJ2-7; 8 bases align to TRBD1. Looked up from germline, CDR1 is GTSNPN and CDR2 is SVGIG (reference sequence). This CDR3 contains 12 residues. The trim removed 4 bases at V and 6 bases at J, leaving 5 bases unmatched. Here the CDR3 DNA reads TGTGCCTGGAATCCAACAGGGGGCGAGCAGTACTTC. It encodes CAWNPTGGEQYF. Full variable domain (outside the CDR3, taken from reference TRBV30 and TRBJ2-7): SQTIHQWPATLVQPVGSPLSLECTVEGTSNPNLYWYRQAAGRGLQLLFYSVGIGQISSEVPQNLSASRPQDRQFILSSKKLLLSDSGFYLCAWNPTGGEQYFGPGTRLTVT.

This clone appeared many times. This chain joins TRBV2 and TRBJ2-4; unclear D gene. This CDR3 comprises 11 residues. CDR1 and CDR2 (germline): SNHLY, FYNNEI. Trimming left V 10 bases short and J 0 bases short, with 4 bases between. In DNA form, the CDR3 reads TGTGCCACCTTAGCCAAAAACATTCAGTACTTC. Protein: CATLAKNIQYF.

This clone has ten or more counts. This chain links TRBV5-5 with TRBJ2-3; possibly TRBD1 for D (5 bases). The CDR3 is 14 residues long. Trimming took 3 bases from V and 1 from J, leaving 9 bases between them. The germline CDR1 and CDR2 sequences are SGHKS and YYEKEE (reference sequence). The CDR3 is CASSSTEGTDTQYF. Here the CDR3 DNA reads TGTGCCAGCAGCTCGACAGAGGGCACAGATACGCAGTATTTT.

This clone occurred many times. As DNA, the CDR3 is TGTGCCAGCAGTTACTATTGGGGGCTGGGTACCTACGAGCAGTACTTC. It is translated as CASSYYWGLGTYEQYF. This chain links TRBV28 with TRBJ2-7; the D gene is possibly TRBD1 (6 bases). Between the trimmed V and J ends, which lost 4 bases and 2 bases, there was a span of 18 bases. Per the germline V gene, CDR1 is MDHEN and CDR2 is SYDVKM. The CDR3 totals 16 residues.

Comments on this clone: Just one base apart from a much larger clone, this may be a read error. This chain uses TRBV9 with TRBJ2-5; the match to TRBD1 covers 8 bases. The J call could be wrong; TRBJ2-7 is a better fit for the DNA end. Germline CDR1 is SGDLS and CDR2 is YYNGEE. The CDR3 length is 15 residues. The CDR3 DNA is TGTGCCAGCAGCGTAGGAGGGACAGGCTCCTACGAGCAGTACTTC. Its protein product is CASSVGGTGSYEQYF.

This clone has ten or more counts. Here the CDR3 DNA reads TGTGCAAGTCGCTTAGCGGATCCGGGACATCCTAACTATGGCTACACCTTC. Translation gives CASRLADPGHPNYGYTF. The V gene is TRBV12-2, the J gene TRBJ1-2; the D call of TRBD1 is as the table states it, not checked on the DNA. TRBV12-2 is recorded as a pseudogene. The CDR3 has 17 residues.

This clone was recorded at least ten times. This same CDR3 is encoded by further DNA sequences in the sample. This chain's CDR3 is CASSVLSGGQETQYF. In nucleotides, the CDR3 is TGTGCCAGCAGCGTATTAAGCGGGGGGCAAGAGACCCAGTACTTC. The V and J genes are TRBV9 and TRBJ2-5; TRBD2 aligns across 9 bases. V was clipped by 1 base and J by 2 bases; unmatched bases: 3. The length of the CDR3 is 15 residues. Per the germline V gene, CDR1 is SGDLS and CDR2 is YYNGEE. Combining the CDR3 with reference TRBV9 and TRBJ2-5 gives the whole variable domain DSGVTQTPKHLITATGQRVTLRCSPRSGDLSVYWYQQSLDQGLQFLIQYYNGEERAKGNILERFSAQQFPDLHSELNLSSLELGDSALYFCASSVLSGGQETQYFGPGTRLLVL.

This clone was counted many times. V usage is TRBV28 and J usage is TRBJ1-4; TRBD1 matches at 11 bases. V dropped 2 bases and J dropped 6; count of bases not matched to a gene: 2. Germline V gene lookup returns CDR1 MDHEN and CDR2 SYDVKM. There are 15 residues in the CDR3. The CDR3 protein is CASSLPGQGDEKLFF. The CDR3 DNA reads TGTGCCAGCAGTTTACCGGGACAGGGGGATGAAAAACTGTTTTTT.

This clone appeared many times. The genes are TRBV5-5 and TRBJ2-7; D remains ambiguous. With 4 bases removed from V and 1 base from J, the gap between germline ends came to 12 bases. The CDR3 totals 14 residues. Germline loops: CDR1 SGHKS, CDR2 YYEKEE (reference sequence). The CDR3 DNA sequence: TGTGCCAGCAGCCCATTGACACCTTCCTACGAGCAGTACTTC. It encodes CASSPLTPSYEQYF. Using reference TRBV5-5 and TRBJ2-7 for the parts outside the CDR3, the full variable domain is DAGVTQSPTHLIKTRGQQVTLRCSPISGHKSVSWYQQVLGQGPQFIFQYYEKEERGRGNFPDRFSARQFPNYSSELNVNALLLGDSALYLCASSPLTPSYEQYFGPGTRLTVT.

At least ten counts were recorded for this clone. This CDR3 is CSVLPEGAALNSPLHF. In DNA, the CDR3 is TGCAGCGTTCTTCCAGAGGGGGCAGCTCTCAATTCACCCCTCCACTTT. The V and J genes are TRBV29-1 and TRBJ1-6, with 7 positions matching TRBD1. V was clipped by 5 bases and J by 7 bases; unmatched bases: 14. Germline V gene sequence: CDR1 SQVTM, CDR2 ANQGSEA. The CDR3 consists of 16 residues.

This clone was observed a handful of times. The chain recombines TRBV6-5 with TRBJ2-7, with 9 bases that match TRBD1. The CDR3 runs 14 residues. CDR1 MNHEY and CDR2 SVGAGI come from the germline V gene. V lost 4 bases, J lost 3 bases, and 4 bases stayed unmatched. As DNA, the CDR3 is TGTGCCAGCAGTTCGGACAGGGGTTACTACGAGCAGTACTTC. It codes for CASSSDRGYYEQYF.

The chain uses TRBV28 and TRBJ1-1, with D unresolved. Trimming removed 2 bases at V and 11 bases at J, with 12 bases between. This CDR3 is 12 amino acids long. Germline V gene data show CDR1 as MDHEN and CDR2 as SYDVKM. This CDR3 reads CASSLRGITAFF. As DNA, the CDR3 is TGTGCCAGCAGTTTACGAGGGATAACGGCTTTCTTT.

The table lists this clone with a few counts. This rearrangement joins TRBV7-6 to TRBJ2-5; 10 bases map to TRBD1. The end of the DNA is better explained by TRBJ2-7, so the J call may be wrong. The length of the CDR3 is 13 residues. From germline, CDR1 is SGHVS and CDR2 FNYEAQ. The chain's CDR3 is CASSGTGVGEQYF. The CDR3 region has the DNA TGTGCCAGCAGCGGGACAGGGGTCGGCGAGCAGTACTTC.